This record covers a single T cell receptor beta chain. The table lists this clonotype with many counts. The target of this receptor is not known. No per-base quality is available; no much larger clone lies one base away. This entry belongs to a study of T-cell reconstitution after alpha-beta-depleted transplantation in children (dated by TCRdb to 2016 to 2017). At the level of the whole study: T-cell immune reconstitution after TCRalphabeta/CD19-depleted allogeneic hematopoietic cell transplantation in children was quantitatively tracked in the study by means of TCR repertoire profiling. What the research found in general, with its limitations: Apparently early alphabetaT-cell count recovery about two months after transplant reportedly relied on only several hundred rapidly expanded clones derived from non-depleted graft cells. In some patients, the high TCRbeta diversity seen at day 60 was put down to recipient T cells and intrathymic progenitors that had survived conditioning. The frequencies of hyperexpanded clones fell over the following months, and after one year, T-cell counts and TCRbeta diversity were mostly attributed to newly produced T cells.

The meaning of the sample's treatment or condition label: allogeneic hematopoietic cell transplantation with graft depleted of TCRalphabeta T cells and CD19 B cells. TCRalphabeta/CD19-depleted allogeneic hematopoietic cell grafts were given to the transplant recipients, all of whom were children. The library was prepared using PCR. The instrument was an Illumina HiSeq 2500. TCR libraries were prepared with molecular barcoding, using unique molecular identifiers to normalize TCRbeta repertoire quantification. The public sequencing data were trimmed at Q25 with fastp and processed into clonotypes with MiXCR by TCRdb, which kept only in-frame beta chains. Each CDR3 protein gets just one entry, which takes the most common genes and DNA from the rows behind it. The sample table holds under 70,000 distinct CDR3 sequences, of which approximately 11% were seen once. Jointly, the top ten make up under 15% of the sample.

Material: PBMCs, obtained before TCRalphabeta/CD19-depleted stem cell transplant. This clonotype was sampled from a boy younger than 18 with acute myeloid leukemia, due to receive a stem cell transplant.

This receptor carries the CDR3 CASSLSGNVLTF. The nucleotides are TGTGCCAGCAGCTTATCGGGCAACGTCCTGACTTTC. The chain is encoded by TRBV5-6 joined to TRBJ2-6; no D segment can be confidently identified. As encoded in the germline V gene, CDR1 is SGHDT while CDR2 is YYEEEE. From its cysteine to its phenylalanine, the CDR3 spans 12 amino acids. The CDR3 DNA has 36 bases and is translated from base 1. The junction carries 6 bases between V and J, which are trimmed by 2 bases and 9 bases respectively. The entire variable domain, with the stretches around the CDR3 drawn from the reference TRBV5-6 and TRBJ2-6 proteins, is DAGVTQSPTHLIKTRGQQVTLRCSPKSGHDTVSWYQQALGQGPQFIFQYYEEEERQRGNFPDRFSGHQFPNYSSELNVNALLLGDSALYLCASSLSGNVLTFGAGSRLTVL.